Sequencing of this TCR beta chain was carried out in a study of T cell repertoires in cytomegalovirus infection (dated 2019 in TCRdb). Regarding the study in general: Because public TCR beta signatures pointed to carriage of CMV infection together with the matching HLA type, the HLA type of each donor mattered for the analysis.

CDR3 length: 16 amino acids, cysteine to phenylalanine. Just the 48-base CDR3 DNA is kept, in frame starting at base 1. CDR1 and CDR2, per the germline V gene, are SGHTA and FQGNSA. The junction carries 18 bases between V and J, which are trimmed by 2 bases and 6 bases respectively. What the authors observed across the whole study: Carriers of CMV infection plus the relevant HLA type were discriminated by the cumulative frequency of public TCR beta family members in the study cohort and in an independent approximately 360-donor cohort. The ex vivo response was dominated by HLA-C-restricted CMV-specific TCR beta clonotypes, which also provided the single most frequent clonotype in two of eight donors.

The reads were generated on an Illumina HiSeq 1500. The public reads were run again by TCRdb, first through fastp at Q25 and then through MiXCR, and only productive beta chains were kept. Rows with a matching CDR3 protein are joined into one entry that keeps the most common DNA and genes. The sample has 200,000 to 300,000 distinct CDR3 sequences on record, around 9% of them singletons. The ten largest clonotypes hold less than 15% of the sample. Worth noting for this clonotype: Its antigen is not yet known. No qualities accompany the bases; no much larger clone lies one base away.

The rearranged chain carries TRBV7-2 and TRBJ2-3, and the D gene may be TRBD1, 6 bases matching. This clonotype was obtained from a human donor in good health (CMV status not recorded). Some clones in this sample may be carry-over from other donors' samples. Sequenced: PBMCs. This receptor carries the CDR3 CASSLPGANFADTQYF. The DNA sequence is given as TGTGCCAGCAGCTTACCAGGGGCAAATTTTGCGGATACGCAGTATTTT.